This TCR beta chain emerged from a study of graft-versus-host responses after intestinal transplantation. Study overall: Anti-thymocyte globulin induction, then tacrolimus and steroids for about three years, went to all recipients.

A note on this clone: The antigen is undetermined.

The study, taken as a whole, reports: High graft-versus-host to host-versus-graft clonal ratios were found in allografts of patients who had graft-donor T cell macrochimerism.

Profiled with immunoSEQ multiplex PCR; TCRdb holds only in-frame clones, not every one. The sample includes tens of thousands of clones, 85% to 95% of them seen just once. The clonotype was recovered from a human donor who received an intestinal transplant. Material: unstimulated CD8+ T cells sorted from spleen or lymph node cells, obtained before intestinal transplant.

CDR3 loop: CASSLEGDTGELFF. The DNA of the CDR3 is TGTGCCAGCAGCTTAGAGGGGGACACCGGGGAGCTGTTTTTT. The J gene is TRBJ2-2, the V gene TRBV7-3; D perhaps matches TRBD1 (6 bases). V was clipped by 2 bases and J by 3 bases, with 7 bases between them. The germline CDR1 and CDR2 sequences are SGHTA and FQGTGA. The CDR3 runs 14 residues.